This is a list of T cell receptor beta chains from one sample in a study of identical twins. Each CDR3 protein gets one entry after TCRdb re-called the 5' RACE reads with MiXCR. In the table there are about 690,000 distinct CDR3 sequences, 21% of which are singletons. A further study also used this sample, focusing on T cells expressing NK-cell markers.

The material sequenced was PBMCs. Receptor source: a woman between 18 and 30 years old in good health. Both conserved end residues are part of each CDR3. A D gene is named only where the DNA matches it firmly. Rows give clone size only sometimes, using once, few, many, or a class for an expanded clone.

>TRBJ1-5|TRBD1|few|TRBV6-2/TRBV6-3
CASSTWTGPYSNQPQHF
TGTGCCAGCAGTACCTGGACAGGACCTTATAGCAATCAGCCCCAGCATTTT
>TRBJ2-3|NA|few|TRBV12-3/TRBV12-4
CASRTSKVFTDTQYF
TGTGCCAGCAGGACTTCTAAGGTGTTCACAGATACGCAGTATTTT
>TRBJ1-5|NA|many|TRBV6-1
CASSEVEGSGNQPQHF
TGTGCCAGCAGTGAGGTGGAGGGATCGGGCAATCAGCCCCAGCATTTT
>TRBJ2-5|TRBD1|once|TRBV4-3
CASSQDHGTGVETQYF
TGCGCCAGCAGCCAAGATCACGGGACAGGGGTAGAGACCCAGTACTTC
>TRBJ1-3|NA|few|TRBV12-3/TRBV12-4
CASTGRVLSGNTIYF
TGTGCCAGCACAGGGAGAGTACTCTCTGGAAACACCATATATTTT
>TRBJ2-1|TRBD2|many|TRBV4-3
CASSQDISAGVVDEQFF
TGCGCCAGCAGCCAAGACATCTCCGCGGGAGTGGTTGATGAGCAGTTCTTC
>TRBJ1-2|TRBD1|many|TRBV5-1
CASSMGQLYGYTF
TGCGCCAGCAGTATGGGACAGCTATATGGCTACACCTTC
>TRBJ2-1|TRBD2|NA|TRBV10-3
CATSGGAYNEQFF
TGTGCCACCAGCGGGGGGGCCTACAATGAGCAGTTCTTC
>TRBJ2-5|TRBD2|few|TRBV7-6
CASSPYGGGTQETQYF
TGTGCCAGCAGCCCTTACGGCGGGGGGACTCAAGAGACCCAGTACTTC
>TRBJ2-6|NA|NA|TRBV5-1
CASSRQGDNVLTF
TGCGCCAGCAGCCGGCAGGGTGACAACGTCCTGACTTTC
>TRBJ2-2|NA|NA|TRBV2
CASSVQGLNTGELFF
TGTGCCAGCAGTGTCCAGGGGCTGAACACCGGGGAGCTGTTTTTT
>TRBJ2-1|NA|few|TRBV7-2
CASSLGPDRSYNEQFF
TGTGCCAGCAGCTTAGGCCCCGATAGGTCCTACAATGAGCAGTTCTTC
>TRBJ2-1|NA|many|TRBV20-1
CSARDGTPLNEQFF
TGCAGTGCTAGAGATGGGACCCCTCTTAATGAGCAGTTCTTC
>TRBJ2-6|NA|NA|TRBV19
CASSRGPGQSSGANVLTF
TGTGCCAGTAGTAGGGGACCGGGACAAAGCTCTGGGGCCAACGTCCTGACTTTC
>TRBJ2-1|NA|NA|TRBV9
CASSVGLGSDEQFF
TGTGCCAGCAGCGTAGGCCTGGGTTCAGATGAGCAGTTCTTC
>TRBJ2-5|NA|few|TRBV7-8
CASSIAKGGLETQYF
TGTGCCAGCAGCATAGCTAAGGGAGGTCTGGAGACCCAGTACTTC
>TRBJ2-5|NA|NA|TRBV5-1
CASSLAVWETQYF
TGCGCCAGCAGCTTGGCGGTGTGGGAGACCCAGTACTTC
>TRBJ1-4|TRBD1|few|TRBV3-1
CASSYGQGELFF
TGTGCCAGCAGCTACGGACAGGGGGAACTGTTTTTT
>TRBJ2-7|NA|many|TRBV12-3/TRBV12-4
CASSSLGREDARKQYF
TGTGCCAGCAGTTCCCTCGGCAGGGAAGATGCGAGGAAGCAGTACTTC
>TRBJ1-6|NA|NA|TRBV5-1
CASSLEEDSPLHF
TGCGCCAGCAGCTTGGAGGAGGATTCACCCCTCCACTTT
>TRBJ2-3|NA|few|TRBV6-1
CASSQGGGLSQLDTQYF
TGTGCCAGCAGTCAAGGAGGGGGACTTTCTCAGTTGGATACGCAGTATTTT
>TRBJ1-4|NA|few|TRBV20-1
CSVLQREKLFF
TGCAGTGTTTTGCAGAGGGAAAAACTGTTTTTT
>TRBJ1-2|TRBD1|few|TRBV20-1
CSAREGTANYGYTF
TGCAGTGCTAGAGAGGGGACAGCTAACTATGGCTACACCTTC
>TRBJ2-7|NA|NA|TRBV18
CASSPPTRAGSQQYF
TGTGCCAGCTCACCACCGACAAGGGCCGGATCCCAGCAGTACTTC
>TRBJ2-1|TRBD2|NA|TRBV29-1
CSSVTLRLAVNEQFF
TGCAGCTCGGTGACCCTACGACTAGCCGTCAATGAGCAGTTCTTC
>TRBJ1-2|NA|few|TRBV7-2
CASNTPGLTRGGYTF
TGTGCCAGCAACACTCCCGGGCTGACCAGGGGTGGCTACACCTTC
>TRBJ2-3|NA|once|TRBV7-2
CASSLDPFADTQYF
TGTGCCAGCAGCTTAGACCCGTTCGCAGATACGCAGTATTTT
>TRBJ2-3|TRBD2|NA|TRBV25-1
CASNHGPSGLTDTQYF
TGTGCCAGCAATCATGGTCCTAGCGGACTCACAGATACGCAGTATTTT
>TRBJ2-2|NA|few|TRBV27
CASSFRASGELFF
TGTGCCAGCAGTTTCCGCGCCTCCGGGGAGCTGTTTTTT
>TRBJ2-1|TRBD2|many|TRBV20-1
CSAGFSGRGSYNEQFF
TGCAGTGCTGGCTTTAGCGGGAGGGGCTCCTACAATGAGCAGTTCTTC
>TRBJ1-2|NA|few|TRBV20-1
CSVNPPHGYTF
TGCAGTGTTAACCCCCCCCATGGCTACACCTTC
>TRBJ2-1|NA|many|TRBV29-1
CSVGGGIGNNEQFF
TGCAGCGTTGGGGGCGGGATAGGAAACAATGAGCAGTTCTTC
>TRBJ2-5|NA|NA|TRBV5-1
CASSFARERETQYF
TGCGCCAGCAGCTTCGCGAGGGAACGTGAGACCCAGTACTTC
>TRBJ2-3|TRBD1|many|TRBV2
CASTGTGTDTQYF
TGTGCCAGCACCGGGACAGGGACAGATACGCAGTATTTT
>TRBJ2-5|NA|NA|TRBV25-1
CASSDQGGRETQYF
TGTGCCAGCAGTGATCAAGGGGGACGGGAGACCCAGTACTTC
>TRBJ1-1|NA|NA|TRBV6-5
CASSNQGSTEAFF
TGTGCCAGCAGTAACCAGGGAAGCACTGAAGCTTTCTTT
>TRBJ2-5|TRBD2|NA|TRBV18
CASSPGGDETQYF
TGTGCCAGCTCACCAGGGGGGGATGAGACCCAGTACTTC
>TRBJ2-7|NA|NA|TRBV7-2
CASSLVADVVYEQYF
TGTGCCAGCAGCTTAGTGGCGGATGTGGTCTACGAGCAGTACTTC
>TRBJ2-1|TRBD1|few|TRBV20-1
CSGGQGISEQFF
TGCAGTGGAGGACAGGGTATAAGTGAGCAGTTCTTC
>TRBJ1-1|TRBD1|NA|TRBV20-1
CSARDRDRWTFF
TGCAGTGCTAGAGATCGGGACAGGTGGACTTTCTTT
>TRBJ2-6|TRBD1|few|TRBV10-3
CAITETGGRGANVLTF
TGTGCCATCACTGAAACAGGGGGCCGTGGGGCCAACGTCCTGACTTTC
>TRBJ2-7|TRBD2|NA|TRBV20-1
CSARLAGTLSSYEQYF
TGCAGTGCTAGACTAGCGGGGACTTTAAGCTCCTACGAGCAGTACTTC
>TRBJ1-2|TRBD1|NA|TRBV12-3/TRBV12-4
CASSPRFTDREGGYTF
TGTGCCAGCAGTCCCCGATTTACCGACAGGGAAGGCGGCTACACCTTC
>TRBJ2-7|NA|many|TRBV18
CASSPVGYEQYF
TGTGCCAGCTCACCGGTGGGGTACGAGCAGTACTTC
>TRBJ2-1|TRBD2|few|TRBV9
CASSSSGNTYNEQFF
TGTGCCAGCAGCTCTAGCGGGAATACTTACAATGAGCAGTTCTTC
>TRBJ2-1|NA|NA|TRBV10-3
CAITKTGWDEQFF
TGTGCCATCACTAAGACAGGTTGGGATGAGCAGTTCTTC
>TRBJ2-5|NA|NA|TRBV6-1
CASSGQAHETQYF
TGTGCCAGCAGCGGGCAAGCGCACGAGACCCAGTACTTC
>TRBJ1-6|TRBD1|few|TRBV12-3/TRBV12-4
CASSTDRVNSPLHF
TGTGCCAGCAGTACCGACAGGGTGAATTCACCCCTCCACTTT
>TRBJ2-7|TRBD1|NA|TRBV20-1
CSATASGQASYEQYF
TGCAGTGCTACCGCATCGGGACAGGCTAGTTACGAGCAGTACTTC
>TRBJ2-5|NA|NA|TRBV29-1
CSGGSLRETQYF
TGCAGCGGAGGAAGCCTGAGAGAGACCCAGTACTTC
>TRBJ1-2|TRBD1|NA|TRBV6-1
CATLRRGAGGYTF
TGTGCCACCCTACGCAGGGGGGCGGGAGGCTACACCTTC
>TRBJ2-7|NA|few|TRBV12-3/TRBV12-4
CASSLDEASYEQYF
TGTGCCAGCAGTCTAGACGAGGCCTCCTACGAGCAGTACTTC